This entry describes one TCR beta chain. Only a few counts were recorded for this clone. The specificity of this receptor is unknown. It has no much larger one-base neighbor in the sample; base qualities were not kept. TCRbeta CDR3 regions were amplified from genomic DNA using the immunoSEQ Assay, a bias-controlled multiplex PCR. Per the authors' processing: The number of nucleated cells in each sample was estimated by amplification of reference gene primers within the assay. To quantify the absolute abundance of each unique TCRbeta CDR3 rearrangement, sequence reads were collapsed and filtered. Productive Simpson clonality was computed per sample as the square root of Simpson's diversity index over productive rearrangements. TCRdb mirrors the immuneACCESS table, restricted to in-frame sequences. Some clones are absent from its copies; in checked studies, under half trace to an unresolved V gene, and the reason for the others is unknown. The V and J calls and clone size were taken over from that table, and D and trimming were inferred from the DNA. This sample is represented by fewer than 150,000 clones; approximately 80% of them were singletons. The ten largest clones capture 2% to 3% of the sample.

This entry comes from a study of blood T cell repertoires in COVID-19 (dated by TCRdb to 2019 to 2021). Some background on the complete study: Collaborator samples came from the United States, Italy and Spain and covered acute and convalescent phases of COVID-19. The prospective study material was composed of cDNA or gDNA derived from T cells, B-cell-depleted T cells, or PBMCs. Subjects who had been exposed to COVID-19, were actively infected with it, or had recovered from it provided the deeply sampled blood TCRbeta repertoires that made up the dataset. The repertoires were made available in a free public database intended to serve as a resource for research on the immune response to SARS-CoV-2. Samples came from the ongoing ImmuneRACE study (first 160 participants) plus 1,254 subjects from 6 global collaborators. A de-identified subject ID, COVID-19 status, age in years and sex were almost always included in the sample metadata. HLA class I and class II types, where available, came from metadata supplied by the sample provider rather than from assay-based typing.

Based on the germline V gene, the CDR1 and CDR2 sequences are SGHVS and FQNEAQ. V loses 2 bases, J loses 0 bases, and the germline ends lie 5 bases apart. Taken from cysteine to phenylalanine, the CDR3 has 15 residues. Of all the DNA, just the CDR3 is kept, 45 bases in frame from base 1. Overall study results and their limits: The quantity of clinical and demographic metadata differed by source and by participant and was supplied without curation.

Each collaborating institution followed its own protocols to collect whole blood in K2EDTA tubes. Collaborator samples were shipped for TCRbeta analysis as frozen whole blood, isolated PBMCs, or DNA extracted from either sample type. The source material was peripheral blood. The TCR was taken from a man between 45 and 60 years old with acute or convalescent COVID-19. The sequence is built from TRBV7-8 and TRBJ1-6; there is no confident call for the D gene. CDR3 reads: CASSLIGSYNSPLHF. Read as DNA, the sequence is TGTGCCAGCAGCTTAATCGGCTCCTATAATTCACCCCTCCACTTT.